Sequencing of this T cell receptor beta chain was carried out in a study of blood T cells in healthy people across ages. With a J-beta primer mix and a sample-barcoded 5' primer, a second PCR ran roughly 6 to 12 cycles. A single record per CDR3 protein comes from TCRdb applying MiXCR to the 5' RACE reads. The sample has around 1,000,000 distinct CDR3 sequences; under 30% are singletons. The germline gives CDR1 MGHRA, CDR2 YSYEKL. The CDR3 extends over 14 amino acids. The ends were cut back, 0 bases at V and 8 bases at J, with 10 bases in the middle. The same data also went into a second study, on T cells of mothers and their children.

Sequencing was performed on blood. V is TRBV4-1 and J is TRBJ1-4, with D maybe TRBD1 (6 bases). The receptor comes from a girl aged 2-10 years in good health. The chain's CDR3 is CASSQDQGREKLFF. As DNA, the CDR3 is TGCGCCAGCAGCCAAGACCAGGGGCGCGAAAAACTGTTTTTT.